This passage covers 7 T cell receptor beta chains from one sample sequenced in a study of T cells in Graves' hyperthyroidism and ophthalmopathy. TCR beta CDR3 regions were amplified from RNA transcripts. The HTBI primer set was used in a first-round RT-PCR of the TCR CDR3. TCRdb re-analysed the multiplex PCR reads in MiXCR, keeping a single row per CDR3 protein. Of nearly 600,000 distinct CDR3 sequences listed, around 14% were seen once; the top ten hold about 6.6%. The source material was blood. The receptors derive from a woman aged 18-29 years with Graves' ophthalmopathy.

This clonotype was found many times. The rearrangement uses TRBV7-9 and TRBJ2-1, with TRBD1 identical over 8 bases. The CDR3 is 12 amino acids. V lost 6 bases, J lost 6 bases, and 1 base stayed unmatched. The germline gives CDR1 SEHNR, CDR2 FQNEAQ (reference sequence). CDR3 residues: CASRGTGNEQFF. In nucleotides, the CDR3 is TGTGCCAGCAGGGGGACAGGCAATGAGCAGTTCTTC. The variable domain in full, completed from reference TRBV7-9 and TRBJ2-1, reads DTGVSQNPRHKITKRGQNVTFRCDPISEHNRLYWYRQTLGQGPEFLTYFQNEAQLEKSRLLSDRFSAERPKGSFSTLEIQRTEQGDSAMYLCASRGTGNEQFFGPGTRLTVL.

This clonotype was picked up many times. The chain uses TRBV19 and TRBJ1-1, with D hard to call. CDR1 and CDR2 from the germline V gene are LNHDA and SQIVND (reference sequence). The CDR3 has 14 amino acids. V lost 6 bases and J 7 bases, leaving 18 bases between the germline ends. Here the CDR3 reads CASSRATTYDEAFF. Written as DNA, the CDR3 is TGTGCCAGTAGCCGGGCCACCACCTACGATGAAGCTTTCTTT.

This clonotype was observed a single time. The V gene is TRBV7-9, the J gene TRBJ2-3; a weak D match, TRBD1 (6 bases). Germline CDR1 SEHNR, CDR2 FQNEAQ (reference sequence). The CDR3 is 13 amino acids. The germline V and J ends were trimmed by 5 bases and 10 bases, with 16 bases remaining between them. CDR3 bases: TGTGCCAGCAGCCACGGGGCCAGGGGTCCGCAGTATTTT. Its translation is CASSHGARGPQYF.

This clonotype was seen repeatedly, ten times or more. The CDR3 DNA sequence: TGTGCCAGCAGTTCGGGACTAGAAAGCACAGATACGCAGTATTTT. This gives the protein CASSSGLESTDTQYF. This chain connects TRBV12-3 or TRBV12-4 to TRBJ2-3; 8 bases map to TRBD2. The CDR3 length is 15 residues. J was trimmed by 0 bases and V by 4 bases; bases with no gene match: 3.

The V call is TRBV6-2 or TRBV6-3, the J call TRBJ1-6; the D is unclear. V was trimmed by 6 bases and J by 0 bases, leaving 9 bases between them. Germline V gene lookup returns CDR1 MNHEY and CDR2 SVGEGT. The CDR3 runs 15 residues. CDR3 amino acids: CASRLGSSYNSPLHF. In DNA, the CDR3 is TGTGCCAGCAGGCTTGGTAGCTCCTATAATTCACCCCTCCACTTT.

This clonotype was detected many times. The chain uses TRBV28 and TRBJ2-7, with D possibly TRBD2 on 5 matching bases. Germline V lookup: CDR1 MDHEN, CDR2 SYDVKM. Between the trimmed V and J ends, which lost 1 base and 3 bases, there was a span of 16 bases. The CDR3 has 16 residues. The chain's CDR3 is CASSLSRRLRRYEQYF. The CDR3 region has the DNA TGTGCCAGCAGTTTATCCCGGAGGTTGAGACGCTACGAGCAGTACTTC.

The CDR3 protein is CAWRPSEGRDTGELFF. The CDR3 region has the DNA TGTGCCTGGAGGCCCTCTGAGGGCCGGGACACCGGGGAGCTGTTTTTT. The V gene is TRBV30, the J gene TRBJ2-2, with a tentative D call TRBD2 (5 bases). Per germline, CDR1 GTSNPN and CDR2 SVGIG (reference sequence). V dropped 3 bases and J dropped 3 bases, with 17 bases sitting between them. The CDR3 spans 16 residues.